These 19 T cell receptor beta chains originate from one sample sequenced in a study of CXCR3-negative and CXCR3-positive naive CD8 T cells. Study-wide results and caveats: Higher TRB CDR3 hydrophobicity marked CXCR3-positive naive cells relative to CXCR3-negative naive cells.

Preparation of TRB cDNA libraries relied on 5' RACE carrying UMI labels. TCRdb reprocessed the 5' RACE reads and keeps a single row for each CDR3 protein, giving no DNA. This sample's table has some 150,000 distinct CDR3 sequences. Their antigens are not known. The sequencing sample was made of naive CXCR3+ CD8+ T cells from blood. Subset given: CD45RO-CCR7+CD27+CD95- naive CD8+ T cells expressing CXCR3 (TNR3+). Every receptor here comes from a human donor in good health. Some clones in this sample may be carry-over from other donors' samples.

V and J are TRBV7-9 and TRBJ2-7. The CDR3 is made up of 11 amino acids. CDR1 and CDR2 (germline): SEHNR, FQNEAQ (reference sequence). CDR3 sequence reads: CAFRRDGEQYF.

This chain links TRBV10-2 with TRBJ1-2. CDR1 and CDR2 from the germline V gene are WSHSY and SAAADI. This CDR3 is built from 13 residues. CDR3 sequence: CVSSVASNYGYTF.

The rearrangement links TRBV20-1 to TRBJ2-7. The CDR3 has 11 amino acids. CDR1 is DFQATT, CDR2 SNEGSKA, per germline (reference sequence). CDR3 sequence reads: CSARDVQGQYF.

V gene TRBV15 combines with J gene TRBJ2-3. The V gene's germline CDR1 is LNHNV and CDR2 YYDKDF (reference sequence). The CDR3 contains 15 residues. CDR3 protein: CATSRVRRGTDTQYF.

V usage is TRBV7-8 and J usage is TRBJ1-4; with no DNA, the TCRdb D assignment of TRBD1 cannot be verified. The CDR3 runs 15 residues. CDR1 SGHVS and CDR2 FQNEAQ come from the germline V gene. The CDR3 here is CASSLGTRGDEKLFF. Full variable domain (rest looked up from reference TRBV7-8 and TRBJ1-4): GAGVSQSPRYKVAKRGQDVALRCDPISGHVSLFWYQQALGQGPEFLTYFQNEAQLDKSGLPSDRFFAERPEGSVSTLKIQRTQQEDSAVYLCASSLGTRGDEKLFFGSGTQLSVL.

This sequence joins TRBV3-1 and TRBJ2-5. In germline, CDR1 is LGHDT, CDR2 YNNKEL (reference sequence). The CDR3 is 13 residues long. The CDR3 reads CASSRPVQETQYF.

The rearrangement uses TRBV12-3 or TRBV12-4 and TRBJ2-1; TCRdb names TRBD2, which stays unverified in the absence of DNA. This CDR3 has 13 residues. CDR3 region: CASSPDRAHEQFF.

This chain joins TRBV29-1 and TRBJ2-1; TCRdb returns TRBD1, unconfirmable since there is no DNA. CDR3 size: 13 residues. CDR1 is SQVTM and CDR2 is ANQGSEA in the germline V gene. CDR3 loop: CSVVRGLRDEQFF.

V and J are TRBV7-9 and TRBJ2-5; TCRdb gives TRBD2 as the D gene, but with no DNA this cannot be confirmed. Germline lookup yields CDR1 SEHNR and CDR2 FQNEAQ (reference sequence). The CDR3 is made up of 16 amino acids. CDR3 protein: CASSLVPSGDQETQYF.

This CDR3 reads CASSTGLAGMETQYF. The rearrangement links TRBV9 to TRBJ2-5; checking the TCRdb D call of TRBD2 is not possible without DNA. The germline gives CDR1 SGDLS, CDR2 YYNGEE. This CDR3 has 15 amino acids. Together with reference TRBV9 and TRBJ2-5, the CDR3 gives the full variable domain: DSGVTQTPKHLITATGQRVTLRCSPRSGDLSVYWYQQSLDQGLQFLIQYYNGEERAKGNILERFSAQQFPDLHSELNLSSLELGDSALYFCASSTGLAGMETQYFGPGTRLLVL.

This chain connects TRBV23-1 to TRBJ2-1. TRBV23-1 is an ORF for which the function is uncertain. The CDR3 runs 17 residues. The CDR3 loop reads CASSQSFRPNSYNEQFF.

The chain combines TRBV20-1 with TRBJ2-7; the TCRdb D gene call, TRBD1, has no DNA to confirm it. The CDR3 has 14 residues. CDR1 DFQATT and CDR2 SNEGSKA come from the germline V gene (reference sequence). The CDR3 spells CSARTGTDDSEQYF.

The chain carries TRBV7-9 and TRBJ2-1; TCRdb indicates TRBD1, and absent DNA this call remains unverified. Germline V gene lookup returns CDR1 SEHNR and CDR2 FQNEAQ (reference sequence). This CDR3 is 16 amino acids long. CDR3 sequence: CASSAPGTGAGNEQFF.

The CDR3 reads CASVRKDTGELFF. This rearrangement joins TRBV7-9 to TRBJ2-2. This CDR3 has 13 residues. The V gene's germline CDR1 is SEHNR and CDR2 FQNEAQ (reference sequence).

CDR3 region: CASSQDGRGQGTGELFF. This chain links TRBV4-3 with TRBJ2-2; TCRdb indicates TRBD1, and absent DNA this call remains unverified. CDR1 is LGHNA, CDR2 YSLEER, per germline. The CDR3 runs 17 residues.

Here the CDR3 reads CASSPGTTGYEQYF. V usage is TRBV3-1 and J usage is TRBJ2-7; the TRBD2 assignment by TCRdb is unverifiable without DNA. The length of the CDR3 is 14 residues. Looked up from germline, CDR1 is LGHDT and CDR2 is YNNKEL (reference sequence).

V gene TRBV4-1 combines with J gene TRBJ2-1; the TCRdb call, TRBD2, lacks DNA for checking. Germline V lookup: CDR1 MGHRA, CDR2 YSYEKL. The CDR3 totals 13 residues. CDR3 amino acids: CASLAPGSNEQFF.

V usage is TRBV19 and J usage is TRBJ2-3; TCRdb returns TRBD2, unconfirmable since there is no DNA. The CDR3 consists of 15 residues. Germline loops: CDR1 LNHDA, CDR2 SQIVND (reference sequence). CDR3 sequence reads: CASTMGLAGTDTQYF.

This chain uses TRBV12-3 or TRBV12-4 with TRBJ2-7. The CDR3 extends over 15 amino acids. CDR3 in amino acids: CASSLDVSRSYEQYF.